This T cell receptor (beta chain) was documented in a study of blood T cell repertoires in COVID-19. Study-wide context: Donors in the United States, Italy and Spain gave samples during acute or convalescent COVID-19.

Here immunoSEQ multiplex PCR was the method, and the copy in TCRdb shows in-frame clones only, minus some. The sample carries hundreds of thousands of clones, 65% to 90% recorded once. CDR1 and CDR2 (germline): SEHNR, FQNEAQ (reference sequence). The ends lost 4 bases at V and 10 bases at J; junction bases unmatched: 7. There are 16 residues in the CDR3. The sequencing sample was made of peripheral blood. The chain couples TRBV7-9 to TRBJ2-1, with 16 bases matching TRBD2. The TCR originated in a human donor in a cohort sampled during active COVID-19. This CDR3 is CASSSSLGLAGGEQFF. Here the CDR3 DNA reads TGTGCCAGCAGCTCCTCCCTGGGACTAGCGGGAGGGGAGCAGTTCTTC.